Shown below are 16 T cell receptor beta chains from a single sample sequenced in a study of blood T cell repertoires in COVID-19. The protocol was immunoSEQ multiplex PCR, while the TCRdb copy is restricted to in-frame clones and leaves out a portion. The data show roughly 78,000 clones, 70% to 90% seen once. The sample consisted of peripheral blood. The receptors come from a woman older than 75 with acute or convalescent COVID-19.

This clone was observed a single time. V usage is TRBV3-1 (or the pseudogene TRBV3-2) and J usage is TRBJ2-1, with 9 bases lining up with TRBD2. J was trimmed by 2 bases and V by 1 base; bases with no gene match: 3. The CDR3 covers 16 residues. The germline gives CDR1 LGHDT, CDR2 YNNKEL (reference sequence). In DNA, the CDR3 is TGTGCCAGCAGCCAAGGCGCTAGCGGGACCTACAATGAGCAGTTCTTC. This sequence encodes CASSQGASGTYNEQFF.

The genes are TRBV11-2 and TRBJ2-6, with 10 bases fitting TRBD2. The CDR3 spans 18 residues. V shed 5 bases, J shed 0 bases, and the junction held 7 bases outside the gene matches. CDR1 is SGHAT, CDR2 FQNNGV, per germline. This chain's CDR3 is CASSRAGTSVSGANVLTF. Here the CDR3 DNA reads TGTGCCAGCAGCCGAGCCGGGACTAGCGTCTCTGGGGCCAACGTCCTGACTTTC.

Here the CDR3 DNA reads TGTGCCACCAGTGATTCGGGAGTGGCAGATACGCAGTATTTT. This translates into CATSDSGVADTQYF. V usage is TRBV24-1 and J usage is TRBJ2-3; the D gene is possibly TRBD2 (6 bases). Germline V gene lookup returns CDR1 KGHDR and CDR2 SFDVKD. The CDR3 contains 14 residues. Trimming removed 2 bases from V and 4 bases from J, with 9 bases in between.

This chain connects TRBV11-3 to TRBJ2-7; D is perhaps TRBD1 (6 bases). The germline V gene encodes CDR1 SGHNT and CDR2 YENEEA. CDR3 size: 15 residues. V lost 5 bases and J 0 bases, leaving 14 bases between the germline ends. The CDR3 sequence: CASSAGTLDSYEQYF. Here the CDR3 DNA reads TGTGCCAGCAGCGCCGGGACATTGGACTCCTACGAGCAGTACTTC.

The gene calls are TRBV24-1 and TRBJ1-2; D is unclear. The V end lost 2 bases, the J end lost 0 bases, and 12 bases lay between the germline ends. Germline-derived CDR1 and CDR2 are KGHDR and SFDVKD. This CDR3 contains 16 residues. This CDR3 reads CATSDSGRRANYGYTF. The DNA for the CDR3 is TGTGCCACCAGTGATTCTGGCAGGCGAGCTAACTATGGCTACACCTTC.

The chain combines TRBV6-1 with TRBJ1-4, with TRBD1 as a possible D gene (6 bases). Trimming pared 1 base from V and 4 bases from J, leaving 10 bases between. The CDR3 spans 15 residues. Germline V gives CDR1 MNHNS, CDR2 SASEGT. CDR3: CASSEVRGHNEKLFF. In DNA, the CDR3 is TGTGCCAGCAGTGAAGTCAGGGGACATAATGAAAAACTGTTTTTT.

This clone was observed a handful of times. This chain connects TRBV9 to TRBJ2-7; TRBD2 agrees at 8 bases. The CDR3 is 14 residues long. The J segment lost 3 bases and the V segment lost 0 bases, leaving 2 bases of the junction unmatched. The germline V gene encodes CDR1 SGDLS and CDR2 YYNGEE. CDR3 sequence (DNA): TGTGCCAGCAGCGTAGCGGGGGGGCACTACGAGCAGTACTTC. Protein sequence: CASSVAGGHYEQYF. Drawing the rest from reference TRBV9 and TRBJ2-7, the complete variable domain is DSGVTQTPKHLITATGQRVTLRCSPRSGDLSVYWYQQSLDQGLQFLIQYYNGEERAKGNILERFSAQQFPDLHSELNLSSLELGDSALYFCASSVAGGHYEQYFGPGTRLTVT.

The gene calls are TRBV7-3 and TRBJ2-1; TRBD2 matches at 13 bases. Losses at the gene ends were 0 bases for V and 3 bases for J; bases not matched to a gene: 8. Germline-derived CDR1 and CDR2 are SGHTA and FQGTGA. This CDR3 spans 19 amino acids. The CDR3 DNA is TGTGCCAGCAGCTTAACCGGGAGGACTAGCGGGAGAAACTACAATGAGCAGTTCTTC. Translated: CASSLTGRTSGRNYNEQFF. Combining the CDR3 with reference TRBV7-3 and TRBJ2-1 gives the whole variable domain GAGVSQTPSNKVTEKGKYVELRCDPISGHTALYWYRQSLGQGPEFLIYFQGTGAADDSGLPNDRFFAVRPEGSVSTLKIQRTERGDSAVYLCASSLTGRTSGRNYNEQFFGPGTRLTVL.

To note about this clone: A much larger clone sits a single nucleotide away, making a read error possible. V and J are TRBV3-1 (or the pseudogene TRBV3-2) and TRBJ1-1; tentative D call: TRBD1 (5 bases). Trimming shortened V by 1 base and J by 0 bases, and 6 bases separated the two germline ends. CDR3 length: 14 amino acids. Looked up from germline, CDR1 is LGHDT and CDR2 is YNNKEL (reference sequence). CDR3 protein: CASSQGQLNTEAFF. Written as DNA, the CDR3 is TGTGCCAGCAGCCAAGGACAGTTGAACACTGAAGCTTTCTTT.

This clone is termed large. The CDR3 protein is CATSDDLAGGDQETQYF. CDR3 sequence (DNA): TGTGCCACCAGTGATGATCTAGCGGGAGGAGATCAAGAGACCCAGTACTTC. The chain has TRBV24-1 and TRBJ2-5; 11 positions match TRBD2. The V and J ends lost 3 bases and 2 bases, in that order; junction bases with no gene match: 7. The CDR3 runs 17 residues. Per the germline V gene, CDR1 is KGHDR and CDR2 is SFDVKD.

Here the CDR3 reads CASSHWRGNYNEQFF. In nucleotides, the CDR3 is TGTGCCAGCAGCCATTGGCGGGGGAACTACAATGAGCAGTTCTTC. The rearrangement uses TRBV3-1 (or the pseudogene TRBV3-2) and TRBJ2-1, with 7 bases aligning to TRBD2. This CDR3 is 15 amino acids long. J lost 3 bases, V lost 3 bases, and 5 bases had no gene match. Germline loops: CDR1 LGHDT, CDR2 YNNKEL (reference sequence).

V gene TRBV19 combines with J gene TRBJ2-3; 8 nucleotides agree with TRBD2. J was trimmed by 1 base and V by 7 bases; bases with no gene match: 7. CDR3 length: 15 amino acids. Looked up from germline, CDR1 is LNHDA and CDR2 is SQIVND (reference sequence). The CDR3 sequence: CASNSGGVGTDTQYF. The CDR3 nucleotides are TGTGCCAGTAATTCGGGGGGGGTCGGCACAGATACGCAGTATTTT. Full variable domain (outside the CDR3, taken from reference TRBV19 and TRBJ2-3): DGGITQSPKYLFRKEGQNVTLSCEQNLNHDAMYWYRQDPGQGLRLIYYSQIVNDFQKGDIAEGYSVSREKKESFPLTVTSAQKNPTAFYLCASNSGGVGTDTQYFGPGTRLTVL.

The chain employs TRBV5-1 and TRBJ2-4; D is uncertain. The CDR3 is 14 residues long. Trimming cost V 0 bases and J 12 bases, with 16 bases left between them. Germline V gene lookup returns CDR1 SGHRS and CDR2 YFSETQ. The CDR3 DNA is TGCGCCAGCAGCTTGGGTGACTTCTCCTCCTCTCAGTACTTC. Encoded protein: CASSLGDFSSSQYF.

This clone was detected once. This chain joins TRBV6-5 and TRBJ2-7; 10 positions agree with TRBD1. The CDR3 length is 16 residues. V lost 0 bases, J lost 2 bases, and 4 bases stayed unmatched. Germline CDR1 and CDR2: MNHEY and SVGAGI. CDR3 loop: CASSYSGDRGTYEQYF. CDR3 nucleotide sequence: TGTGCCAGCAGTTACTCAGGGGACAGGGGAACCTACGAGCAGTACTTC.

Only one count was recorded for this clone. CDR3 protein: CASTPGTSGSNEQFF. The CDR3 DNA is TGTGCCAGCACTCCCGGGACTAGCGGGAGCAATGAGCAGTTCTTC. This sequence joins TRBV6-5 and TRBJ2-1; 14 bases are a match to TRBD2. The CDR3 spans 15 residues. Trimming took 7 bases from V and 6 from J; bases not matched to a gene: 5. CDR1 MNHEY and CDR2 SVGAGI come from the germline V gene.

The chain uses TRBV19 and TRBJ2-1, with 7 positions matching TRBD2. The CDR3 runs to 16 residues. CDR1 and CDR2 (germline): LNHDA, SQIVND (reference sequence). The V segment lost 3 bases and the J segment 0 bases; nucleotides outside the gene matches: 5. The CDR3: CASSIKGLSSYNEQFF. The CDR3 nucleotides read TGTGCCAGTAGTATTAAGGGACTAAGCTCCTACAATGAGCAGTTCTTC. Filled out from reference TRBV19 and TRBJ2-1, the complete variable domain reads DGGITQSPKYLFRKEGQNVTLSCEQNLNHDAMYWYRQDPGQGLRLIYYSQIVNDFQKGDIAEGYSVSREKKESFPLTVTSAQKNPTAFYLCASSIKGLSSYNEQFFGPGTRLTVL.